These 18 T cell receptor beta chains came from one sample sequenced in a study of T cells in Graves' hyperthyroidism and ophthalmopathy. Researchers amplified the TCR beta CDR3 regions from RNA transcripts. Initially, a first-round RT-PCR of the TCR CDR3 employed the HTBI primer set. One entry per CDR3 protein, called by TCRdb with MiXCR from the multiplex PCR reads. The sample records about 410,000 distinct CDR3 sequences, about 14% being singletons. Material for sequencing was blood. The receptors derive from a man between 18 and 29 years old with Graves' ophthalmopathy.

V usage is TRBV27 and J usage is TRBJ2-1; tentative D call: TRBD2 (6 bases). The V and J ends lost 6 bases and 0 bases respectively, with 9 bases between them. Germline CDR1 is MNHEY and CDR2 is SMNVEV (reference sequence). The CDR3 consists of 14 residues. In nucleotides, the CDR3 is TGTGCCAGCAGCGACGGGAGCTCCTACAATGAGCAGTTCTTC. Translated, it gives CASSDGSSYNEQFF.

This clonotype was recorded many times. The chain links TRBV7-9 to TRBJ2-5; unclear D gene. CDR1 is SEHNR and CDR2 is FQNEAQ in the germline V gene (reference sequence). Trimming cost V 5 bases and J 4 bases, with 20 bases left between them. The CDR3 consists of 16 residues. The CDR3 reads CASSTRLSRTPETQYF. The CDR3, as DNA: TGTGCCAGCAGCACCCGTCTGTCTCGGACCCCAGAGACCCAGTACTTC.

Concerning this clonotype itself: A much larger clone sits a single nucleotide away, making a read error possible. The chain uses TRBV19 and TRBJ2-5; TRBD1 or TRBD2 may be the D gene (5 bases each). Trimming left V 3 bases short and J 2 bases short, with 10 bases between. The CDR3 covers 14 residues. Germline V gene lookup returns CDR1 LNHDA and CDR2 SQIVND (reference sequence). The CDR3 bases are TGTGCCAGTAGTATTAGGGACGGTCAAGAGACCCAGTACTTC. Amino acids: CASSIRDGQETQYF.

The chain carries TRBV5-1 and TRBJ2-7, with 9 bases identical to TRBD2. V lost 6 bases, J lost 6 bases, and 10 bases stayed unmatched. The CDR3 covers 14 residues. Germline CDR1 and CDR2: SGHRS and YFSETQ. The CDR3 protein is CASTELAGAPEQYF. Written as DNA, the CDR3 is TGCGCCAGCACCGAACTAGCGGGTGCGCCCGAGCAGTACTTC.

The rearrangement links TRBV11-2 to TRBJ1-5; maybe TRBD1 (5 bases). The CDR3 consists of 15 residues. Between the trimmed V and J ends, which lost 7 bases and 0 bases, there was a span of 13 bases. Germline V gives CDR1 SGHAT, CDR2 FQNNGV. CDR3 residues: CASTLGTSSNQPQHF. In DNA, the CDR3 is TGTGCCAGCACCTTGGGGACTTCTAGCAATCAGCCCCAGCATTTT.

This clonotype was observed at least ten times. The V call is TRBV7-9, the J call TRBJ1-2; D is ambiguous. Germline lookup yields CDR1 SEHNR and CDR2 FQNEAQ (reference sequence). V gave up 5 bases and J gave up 6 bases, with 16 bases separating them. The CDR3 loop spans 14 amino acids. CDR3 sequence reads: CASSQASFYNGYTF. The CDR3 DNA reads TGTGCCAGCAGCCAAGCTAGCTTCTATAATGGCTACACCTTC.

This clonotype turned up a few times. V gene TRBV6-1 combines with J gene TRBJ2-1, with TRBD1 as a possible D gene (6 bases). CDR3 length: 16 residues. V was cut by 0 bases and J by 4 bases, with 13 bases left in between. Germline-derived CDR1 and CDR2 are MNHNS and SASEGT. CDR3 residues: CASSEAPGTLYNEQFF. The CDR3 DNA follows: TGTGCCAGCAGTGAAGCGCCCGGGACACTTTACAATGAGCAGTTCTTC.

Note on this clonotype: A much larger clone lies a single base off, so this may be a read error. This sequence joins TRBV18 and TRBJ1-1, with unresolved D. Germline CDR1 is KGHSH and CDR2 is LQKENI. The CDR3 sequence is 12 residues long. CDR3 region: CASLNMNTGAFF. The CDR3 bases are TGTGCCAGCTTAAATATGAACACTGGAGCTTTCTTT.

This rearrangement joins TRBV11-2 to TRBJ2-1, with 10 positions matching TRBD2. This CDR3 region has 19 residues. V shed 0 bases and J 1 base; nucleotides not matched to a gene: 9. CDR1 SGHAT and CDR2 FQNNGV come from the germline V gene. CDR3 DNA sequence: TGTGCCAGCAGCTTAGACCTCTATCTAGCGGGAGAGTCCTACAATGAGCAGTTCTTC. This encodes CASSLDLYLAGESYNEQFF.

In this sample, this clonotype turned up many times. The chain links TRBV5-8 to TRBJ1-4, with TRBD1 matching 7 bases. Looked up from germline, CDR1 is SGHTS and CDR2 is YDEGEE. This CDR3 is 17 amino acids long. Trimming took 3 bases from V and 2 from J; bases not matched to a gene: 10. The CDR3, as DNA: TGTGCCAGCAGCTCGACAGGGTCGGTGTCCACTAATGAAAAACTGTTTTTT. As protein: CASSSTGSVSTNEKLFF.

This clonotype was detected ten times or more. This chain connects TRBV13 to TRBJ2-5; D unresolved. CDR3 length equals 12 residues. Germline V CDR1 and CDR2: PRHDT, FYEKMQ (reference sequence). V was trimmed by 6 bases and J by 4 bases, leaving 9 bases between them. DNA of the CDR3: TGTGCCAGCAGTGTGTTTGGAGAGACCCAGTACTTC. It encodes CASSVFGETQYF.

This clonotype was seen many times. The V and J genes are TRBV29-1 and TRBJ2-7; D not resolved. CDR1 is SQVTM, CDR2 ANQGSEA, per germline. The V end was cut by 6 bases, the J end by 7 bases, with 25 bases between. The CDR3 covers 15 residues. As DNA, the CDR3 is TGCAGCGTGCAAACCCAGTCACTCGTCCTGGGGGAGCAGTACTTC. Amino acids: CSVQTQSLVLGEQYF.

At least ten counts were recorded for this clonotype. CDR3 region: CASSFNRGGGFTQPQHF. The CDR3 DNA reads as TGTGCCAGCAGTTTTAATAGGGGGGGAGGGTTCACCCAGCCCCAGCATTTT. V gene TRBV12-3 or TRBV12-4 combines with J gene TRBJ1-5, with a weak D call TRBD1 (6 bases). CDR3 length: 17 residues. V lost 3 bases to trimming and J lost 7 bases, with 22 bases between them.

The chain joins TRBV29-1 to TRBJ2-7, with D unresolved. From germline, CDR1 is SQVTM and CDR2 ANQGSEA. V dropped 6 bases and J dropped 0 bases, with 15 bases sitting between them. The CDR3 covers 14 residues. The CDR3 DNA sequence: TGCAGCGTCATGACTGAAGACGGCTCCTACGAGCAGTACTTC. Translation: CSVMTEDGSYEQYF.

This clonotype has a count of ten or more. This rearrangement joins TRBV20-1 to TRBJ2-7; TRBD1 aligns across 7 bases. The CDR3 totals 14 residues. From germline, CDR1 is DFQATT and CDR2 SNEGSKA (reference sequence). Trimming took 0 bases from V and 3 from J; bases not matched to a gene: 5. The CDR3 here is CSAREGNRGYEQYF. The DNA for the CDR3 is TGCAGTGCTAGAGAGGGAAACAGGGGCTACGAGCAGTACTTC.

In its sample, this clonotype was seen many times. The J gene is TRBJ2-5, the V gene TRBV2; D is possibly TRBD2 (5 bases). Per germline, CDR1 SNHLY and CDR2 FYNNEI. The CDR3 has 15 amino acids. Trimming cost V 7 bases and J 2 bases, with 17 bases left between them. CDR3 loop: CASNRGPGVQETQYF. CDR3 sequence (DNA): TGTGCCAGCAACCGCGGGCCTGGGGTACAAGAGACCCAGTACTTC. The whole variable domain, remainder taken from reference TRBV2 and TRBJ2-5, is EPEVTQTPSHQVTQMGQEVILRCVPISNHLYFYWYRQILGQKVEFLVSFYNNEISEKSEIFDDQFSVERPDGSNFTLKIRSTKLEDSAMYFCASNRGPGVQETQYFGPGTRLLVL.

This chain uses TRBV12-3 or TRBV12-4 with TRBJ2-3, with 14 bases lining up with TRBD2. The ends lost 5 bases at V and 2 bases at J; junction bases unmatched: 9. The CDR3 consists of 18 residues. CDR3 in DNA: TGTGCCAGCAGTCCCCTCTTGACTAGCGGGGGGGCCACAGATACGCAGTATTTT. Amino acid sequence: CASSPLLTSGGATDTQYF.

The V and J genes are TRBV7-2 and TRBJ1-6, with 9 bases matching TRBD1. Germline V gives CDR1 SGHTA, CDR2 FQGNSA. Unmatched junction bases numbered 19, after V lost 1 base and J lost 9 bases. The CDR3 loop spans 20 amino acids. The CDR3 nucleotides are TGTGCCAGCAGCTTAGAACAGGGGGCATTATCCAGGGCCCGTACTTCACCCCTCCACTTT. Translation: CASSLEQGALSRARTSPLHF.